This T cell receptor beta chain was captured by sequencing in a study of T-cell memory formation after mild COVID-19. Overall study: Largely donor-specific sequence clusters came from two donors.

With respect to this clonotype: What it recognizes is unknown.

This CDR3 comprises 14 residues. CDR1 and CDR2 from the germline V gene are SGDLS and YYNGEE. Trimming at V came to 7 bases and at J to 3 bases, leaving 8 bases not matched to a gene. Study results and caveats: Within pre-infection memory, some responding clones were found, suggesting cross-reactive memory joined. There was no confirmation that second-wave clones peaking on day 37 were SARS-CoV-2 specific.

TCRdb recomputed calls from the 5' RACE reads with MiXCR, one row per CDR3 protein. The sample consists of more than 75,000 distinct CDR3 sequences, about 23% of them appearing once. The sample consisted of PBMCs or a T cell subset sorted from them (not recorded which). The TCR comes from a young man who had mild COVID-19 (a few samples of this study predate the infection). Cell type and time point are not known. The chain recombines TRBV9 with TRBJ2-3, with TRBD2 matching over 7 bases. The CDR3 coding sequence is TGTGCCAGCGGTGACGGGACTAAAACAGATACGCAGTATTTT. Amino acids: CASGDGTKTDTQYF.